This TCR beta chain was captured by sequencing in a study of T cell responses to AZD1222 COVID-19 vaccine. Study-wide results and caveats: White British ancestry dominated among donors, who included more females, and clonal diversity was possibly underestimated. Two AZD1222 administrations were followed by greater Spike-specific TCR breadth and depth.

Repertoires were generated with immunoSEQ multiplex PCR, while TCRdb's copy carries only in-frame clones and drops some. The sample contains more than 95,000 clones, around 92% of which appear only once. Details on this clone: Its antigen is not identified.

Germline loops: CDR1 SGHDT, CDR2 YYEEEE. V was cut by 4 bases and J by 4 bases, with 8 bases left in between. CDR3 length: 12 amino acids. The clonotype originates from an adult in good health. The chain is built from TRBV5-6 and TRBJ1-2; D is undetermined. This sample comprised peripheral blood, obtained on day 0 of AZD1222 vaccination. The CDR3 DNA follows: TGTGCCAGCAGCCCGGACCGCTATGGCTACACCTTC. Its protein product is CASSPDRYGYTF.